The present entry profiles one T cell receptor beta chain with its context. Study processing details: Estimation of nucleated cell counts relied on the amplification of reference gene primers. TCRdb keeps only in-frame clones here, not all; method: immunoSEQ multiplex PCR. V and J calls and clone size are given by that table; D and trimming were obtained from the DNA. Of a few hundred thousand clones in the sample, over 75% were seen once. The data are from a study of blood T cell repertoires in COVID-19. The CDR3 consists of 14 residues. The germline CDR1 and CDR2 sequences are SGHNT and YYREEE (reference sequence). V lost 0 bases, J lost 5 bases, and 12 bases lay in between. Residents of 24 US areas, aged about 18 to 100 years, made up the participants. Each recovered donor of Cohort 3 presented with two negative PCRs, clearance, or symptom resolution.

J is TRBJ2-7 and V is TRBV5-4, with D possibly TRBD2 on 6 matching bases. Sequencing was done on a sample of PBMCs or T cells enriched from blood (not recorded which). This TCR derives from a man aged 18 to 30 who had recovered from COVID-19. The CDR3 loop reads CASSLETASDEQYF. CDR3 DNA: TGTGCCAGCAGCTTGGAAACGGCTAGCGACGAGCAGTACTTC. The full variable domain, in which reference TRBV5-4 and TRBJ2-7 provide the parts outside the CDR3, is ETGVTQSPTHLIKTRGQQVTLRCSSQSGHNTVSWYQQALGQGPQFIFQYYREEENGRGNFPPRFSGLQFPNYSSELNVNALELDDSALYLCASSLETASDEQYFGPGTRLTVT.